This T cell receptor (beta chain) was retrieved from a study of Graves' ophthalmopathy and Graves' hyperthyroidism. Study-wide context: Calling hyperthyroidism stable required that no ophthalmopathy show up within 18 months of follow-up.

RNA transcripts were the source from which TCR beta CDR3 regions were amplified. HTBI primers served in a first-round RT-PCR, which a second-round multiplex PCR followed. MiXCR was run by TCRdb on the multiplex PCR reads, yielding one entry per CDR3 protein. The table has about 590,000 distinct CDR3 sequences, about two fifths seen once; the top ten hold around 4.6%. Study-level findings and limits: In predicting ophthalmopathy progression, the model reached roughly 71% sensitivity and 72.22% specificity.

This clonotype came up many times. The antigen is undetermined. Sequenced sample: peripheral blood or thyroid tissue (not recorded which). The TCR comes from an adult man with Graves' hyperthyroidism.

CDR3 loop: CASSPGQMNSPLHF. Here the CDR3 DNA reads TGTGCCAGCAGCCCGGGACAGATGAATTCACCCCTCCACTTT. This sequence joins TRBV27 and TRBJ1-6; 7 nucleotides align to TRBD1. The CDR3 totals 14 residues. The germline V gene has CDR1 MNHEY and CDR2 SMNVEV (reference sequence). The J segment lost 7 bases and the V segment lost 6 bases, leaving 6 bases of the junction unmatched.